This T cell receptor beta chain is drawn from a study of cytotoxic CD8 clonotypes in ibrutinib-treated CLL. This clone appeared a single time. Germline V CDR1 and CDR2: MNHEY, SVGAGI. The CDR3 contains 15 residues. V shed 2 bases and J shed 3 bases, with 11 bases lying between them. Sequencing was performed with immunoSEQ multiplex PCR; in TCRdb, only in-frame clones are kept and a portion is missing. The profile shows fewer than 50,000 clones, over 60% of them singletons. This specimen was PBMCs, taken after 24 months of ibrutinib treatment. V is TRBV6-5 and J is TRBJ2-1; a weak D match, TRBD2 (5 bases). This clonotype was obtained from a human donor with chronic lymphocytic leukemia. The CDR3 coding sequence is TGTGCCAGCAGTTACGCCGGGAACCACTACAATGAGCAGTTCTTC. Translation gives CASSYAGNHYNEQFF.